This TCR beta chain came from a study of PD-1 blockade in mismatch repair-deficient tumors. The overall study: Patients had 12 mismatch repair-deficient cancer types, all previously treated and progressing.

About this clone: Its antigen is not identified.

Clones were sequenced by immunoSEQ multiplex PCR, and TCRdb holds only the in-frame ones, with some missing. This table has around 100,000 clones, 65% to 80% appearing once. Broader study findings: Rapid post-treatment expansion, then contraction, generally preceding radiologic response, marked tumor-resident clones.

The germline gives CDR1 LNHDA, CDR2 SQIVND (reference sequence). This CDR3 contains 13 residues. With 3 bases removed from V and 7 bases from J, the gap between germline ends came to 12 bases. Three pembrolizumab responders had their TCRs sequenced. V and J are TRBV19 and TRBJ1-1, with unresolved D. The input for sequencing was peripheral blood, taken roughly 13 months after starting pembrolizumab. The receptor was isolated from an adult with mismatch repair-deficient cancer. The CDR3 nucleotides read TGTGCCAGTAGTATGGCCGGGCATGGTGAAGCTTTCTTT. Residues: CASSMAGHGEAFF.